This T cell receptor beta chain appears in the sequencing data of a study of CD8+ T cells in alopecia areata. The study's findings and limits: Affected scalp, especially in alopecia totalis/universalis, had a higher clonality than normal scalp did.

The authors extracted RNA and reverse transcribed it into cDNA as the sequencing template. The table came from immunoSEQ multiplex PCR; TCRdb's copy has only in-frame clones and leaves some out. The data hold 140,000 to 150,000 clones, with roughly 62% observed a single time. Details on this clone: The target antigen is unknown.

The germline CDR1 and CDR2 sequences are LGHNT and FRNRAP. Between the trimmed V and J ends, which lost 6 bases and 0 bases, there was a span of 13 bases. The CDR3 extends over 15 amino acids. The clonotype comes from a human donor with alopecia areata. This specimen was CD4+ T cells sorted from blood, taken at week 0. The chain recombines TRBV12-5 with TRBJ2-3; possibly TRBD2 for D (6 bases). In nucleotides, the CDR3 is TGTGCTAGTGGGCTGGGACTCTCTAGCACAGATACGCAGTATTTT. Protein product: CASGLGLSSTDTQYF.